The 16 T cell receptor beta chains in this list originate from one sample, sequenced in a study of T cell responses to AZD1222 COVID-19 vaccine. TCRdb keeps only in-frame clones here, not all; method: immunoSEQ multiplex PCR. The repertoire holds 90,000 to 120,000 clones, with 85% to 90% as singletons. The sample in question was peripheral blood, obtained on day 0 of AZD1222 vaccination. All receptors come from an adult in good health.

The chain uses TRBV28 and TRBJ2-1; 10 positions match TRBD2. The CDR3 totals 16 residues. Germline V gene sequence: CDR1 MDHEN, CDR2 SYDVKM. J gave up 4 bases and V 6 bases, and 9 bases lay outside the gene matches. The CDR3 reads CASSPNLAGAYNEQFF. CDR3 sequence (DNA): TGTGCCAGCAGCCCAAACCTAGCGGGAGCATACAATGAGCAGTTCTTC.

This rearrangement joins TRBV21-1 to TRBJ2-7; TRBD2, as called in the table, went unchecked against the DNA. TRBV21-1 is a known pseudogene. This CDR3 spans 17 amino acids. CDR3 protein: CASSKENWTSIHYEQYF. In nucleotides, the CDR3 is TGTGCCAGCAGCAAAGAAAACTGGACTAGCATCCACTACGAGCAGTACTTC.

This clone appeared a single time. This sequence joins TRBV7-6 and TRBJ1-3; no clear D gene. In germline, CDR1 is SGHVS, CDR2 FNYEAQ. The ends were cut back, 4 bases at V and 4 bases at J, with 17 bases in the middle. The CDR3 spans 16 residues. Here the CDR3 DNA reads TGTGCCAGCAGCTCGTACGAGAGGGCGCTGGGAAACACCATATATTTT. Protein sequence: CASSSYERALGNTIYF.

The rearrangement uses TRBV19 and TRBJ1-4, with 8 nucleotides matching TRBD1. CDR3 length equals 17 residues. Germline CDR1 LNHDA, CDR2 SQIVND (reference sequence). V dropped 9 bases and J dropped 0; count of bases not matched to a gene: 12. CDR3 nucleotide sequence: TGTGCCAGCCAACCCTATTCAGGGGGCGCAACTAATGAAAAACTGTTTTTT. Amino acids: CASQPYSGGATNEKLFF.

This clone was detected only once. V usage is TRBV11-3 and J usage is TRBJ2-2; 11 nucleotides line up with TRBD2. Germline V lookup: CDR1 SGHNT, CDR2 YENEEA. With V trimmed by 5 bases and J by 1 base, 3 bases remained unmatched. The CDR3 consists of 16 residues. The CDR3 loop reads CASSPGTSGNTGELFF. The CDR3 DNA reads TGTGCCAGCAGCCCCGGGACTAGCGGGAACACCGGGGAGCTGTTTTTT.

This rearrangement joins TRBV11-3 to TRBJ2-5, with a tentative D call TRBD1 (5 bases). CDR3 length: 16 residues. Germline V gene lookup returns CDR1 SGHNT and CDR2 YENEEA. Trimming took 5 bases from V and 1 from J, leaving 17 bases between them. CDR3 sequence: CASSRGPQDPQETQYF. CDR3 DNA: TGTGCCAGCAGCCGTGGACCACAGGACCCCCAAGAGACCCAGTACTTC.

V gene TRBV16 combines with J gene TRBJ1-2; D is unresolved. The CDR3 extends over 15 amino acids. Germline V gene data show CDR1 as KGHSY and CDR2 as FQNENV. V dropped 0 bases and J dropped 4 bases, with 12 bases sitting between them. CDR3 DNA sequence: TGTGCCAGCAGCCAATCGAGAGAGGGTGGCTATGGCTACACCTTC. This encodes CASSQSREGGYGYTF.

This sequence joins TRBV18 and TRBJ2-1; the D gene could be TRBD1 or TRBD2 (6 bases each). V was trimmed by 0 bases and J by 8 bases, leaving 8 bases between them. Looked up from germline, CDR1 is KGHSH and CDR2 is LQKENI. This CDR3 has 13 residues. CDR3 DNA sequence: TGTGCCAGCTCACCACCCGGGGGCGATGAGCAGTTCTTC. It yields the protein CASSPPGGDEQFF.

The V gene is TRBV27, the J gene TRBJ2-1; D not resolved. This CDR3 is built from 13 residues. V was trimmed by 6 bases and J by 0 bases, leaving 6 bases between them. Germline-derived CDR1 and CDR2 are MNHEY and SMNVEV (reference sequence). The CDR3 nucleotides read TGTGCCAGCAGCGGTAGCTCCTACAATGAGCAGTTCTTC. Its protein is CASSGSSYNEQFF.

The chain employs TRBV27 and TRBJ2-1, with D perhaps matching TRBD2 (6 bases). Germline V CDR1 and CDR2: MNHEY, SMNVEV (reference sequence). Trimming shortened V by 5 bases and J by 9 bases, and 8 bases separated the two germline ends. The CDR3 sequence is 11 residues long. The CDR3 reads CASSGGIEQFF. The CDR3 nucleotides read TGTGCCAGCAGTGGAGGGATTGAGCAGTTCTTC.

The chain is built from TRBV5-8 and TRBJ1-5; D possibly corresponds to TRBD1 (5 bases). This CDR3 region has 15 residues. V was trimmed by 4 bases and J by 6 bases, leaving 17 bases between them. The germline V gene encodes CDR1 SGHTS and CDR2 YDEGEE. CDR3 loop: CASSRPAGPGQPQHF. The CDR3, as DNA: TGTGCCAGCAGCCGGCCGGCGGGGCCCGGTCAGCCCCAGCATTTT.

J is TRBJ2-7 and V is TRBV6-4; D may be TRBD1 or TRBD2 (5 bases each). V lost 2 bases and J lost 5, with 13 bases in between. This CDR3 is built from 14 residues. Germline V CDR1 and CDR2: MRHNA, SNTAGT. The DNA of the CDR3 is TGTGCCAGCAGTGACAGTGGGGGTGGGGACGAGCAGTACTTC. Encoded protein: CASSDSGGGDEQYF.

This clone showed up just once. The chain links TRBV19 to TRBJ2-3, with 9 bases matching TRBD2. This CDR3 region has 15 residues. Germline lookup yields CDR1 LNHDA and CDR2 SQIVND (reference sequence). V lost 1 base to trimming and J lost 1 base; unmatched junction nucleotides: 0. This chain's CDR3 is CASSIVAGGTDTQYF. The CDR3 coding sequence is TGTGCCAGTAGTATAGTAGCGGGGGGCACAGATACGCAGTATTTT.

This clone was seen only once. The chain joins TRBV27 to TRBJ2-3, with D hard to call. CDR1 and CDR2 (germline): MNHEY, SMNVEV (reference sequence). The CDR3 loop spans 11 amino acids. V lost 10 bases to trimming and J lost 4 bases, with 9 bases between them. CDR3 in amino acids: CATLQADTQYF. The CDR3 nucleotides read TGTGCCACCCTTCAGGCAGATACGCAGTATTTT.

The V and J genes are TRBV6-6 and TRBJ1-1; TRBD1 agrees at 7 bases. V lost 4 bases to trimming and J lost 5 bases; unmatched junction nucleotides: 7. This CDR3 contains 14 residues. Germline assignment: CDR1 MNHNY and CDR2 SVGAGI (reference sequence). CDR3 loop: CASSWDRSRTEAFF. In DNA form, the CDR3 reads TGTGCCAGCAGTTGGGACAGATCTCGGACTGAAGCTTTCTTT.

Details on this clone: The sample holds other DNA sequences that translate to the same CDR3. The chain recombines TRBV5-1 with TRBJ2-5; perhaps TRBD1 as D (6 bases). Trimming pared 0 bases from V and 1 base from J, leaving 7 bases between. The germline V gene has CDR1 SGHRS and CDR2 YFSETQ. The CDR3 has 14 residues. The CDR3 DNA sequence: TGCGCCAGCAGCTTGGGACAGGTCCAAGAGACCCAGTACTTC. This codes for CASSLGQVQETQYF.